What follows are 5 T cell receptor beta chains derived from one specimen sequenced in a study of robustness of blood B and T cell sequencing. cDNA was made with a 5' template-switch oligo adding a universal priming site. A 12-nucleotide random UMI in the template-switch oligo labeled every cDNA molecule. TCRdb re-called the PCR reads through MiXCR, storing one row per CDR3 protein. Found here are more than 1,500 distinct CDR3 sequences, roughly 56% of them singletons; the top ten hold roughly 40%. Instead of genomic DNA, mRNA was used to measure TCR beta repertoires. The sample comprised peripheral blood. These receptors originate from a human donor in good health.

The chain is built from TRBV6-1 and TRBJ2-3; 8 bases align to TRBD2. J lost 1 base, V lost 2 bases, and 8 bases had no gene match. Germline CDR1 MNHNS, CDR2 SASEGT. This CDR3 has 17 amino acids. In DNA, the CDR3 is TGTGCCAGCAGTGAACCCCTCAGTAGCGGGGGCACAGATACGCAGTATTTT. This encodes CASSEPLSSGGTDTQYF.

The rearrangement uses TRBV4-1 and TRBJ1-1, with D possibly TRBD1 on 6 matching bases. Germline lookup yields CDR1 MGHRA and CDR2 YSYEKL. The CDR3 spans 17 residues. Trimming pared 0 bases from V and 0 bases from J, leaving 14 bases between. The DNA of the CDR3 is TGCGCCAGCAGCCAAGATGGAGGGGGACGGATGAACACTGAAGCTTTCTTT. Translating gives CASSQDGGGRMNTEAFF.

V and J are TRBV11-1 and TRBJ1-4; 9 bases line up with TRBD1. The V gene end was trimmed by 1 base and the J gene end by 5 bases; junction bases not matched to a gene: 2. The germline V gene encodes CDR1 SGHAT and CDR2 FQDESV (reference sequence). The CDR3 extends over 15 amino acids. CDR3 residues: CASSLVQGANEKLFF. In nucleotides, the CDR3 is TGTGCCAGCAGCTTAGTACAGGGGGCCAATGAAAAACTGTTTTTT.

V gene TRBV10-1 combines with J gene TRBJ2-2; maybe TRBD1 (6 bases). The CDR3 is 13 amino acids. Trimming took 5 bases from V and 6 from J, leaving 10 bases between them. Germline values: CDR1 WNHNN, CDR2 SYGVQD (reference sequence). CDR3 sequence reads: CASSIDRPGELFF. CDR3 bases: TGCGCCAGCAGTATCGACAGGCCCGGGGAGCTGTTTTTT.

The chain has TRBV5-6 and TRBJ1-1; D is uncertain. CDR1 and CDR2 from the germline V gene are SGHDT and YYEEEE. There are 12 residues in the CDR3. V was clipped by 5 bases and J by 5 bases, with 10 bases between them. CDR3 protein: CASRSGGTEAFF. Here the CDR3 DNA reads TGTGCCAGCAGGTCGGGTGGGACTGAAGCTTTCTTT.